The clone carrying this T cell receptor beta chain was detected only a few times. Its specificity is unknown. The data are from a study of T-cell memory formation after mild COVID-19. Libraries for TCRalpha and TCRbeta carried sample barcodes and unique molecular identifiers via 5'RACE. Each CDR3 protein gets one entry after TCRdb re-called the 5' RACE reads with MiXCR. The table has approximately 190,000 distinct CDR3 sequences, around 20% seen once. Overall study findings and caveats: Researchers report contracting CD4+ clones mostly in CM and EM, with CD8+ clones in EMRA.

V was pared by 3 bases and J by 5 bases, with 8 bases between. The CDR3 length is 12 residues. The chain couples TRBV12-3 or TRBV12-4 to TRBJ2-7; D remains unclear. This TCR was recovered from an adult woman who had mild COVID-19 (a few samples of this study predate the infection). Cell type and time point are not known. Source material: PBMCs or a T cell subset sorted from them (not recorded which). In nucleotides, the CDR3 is TGTGCCAGCAGTTTCGGCCGGAACGAGCAGTACTTC. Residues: CASSFGRNEQYF.